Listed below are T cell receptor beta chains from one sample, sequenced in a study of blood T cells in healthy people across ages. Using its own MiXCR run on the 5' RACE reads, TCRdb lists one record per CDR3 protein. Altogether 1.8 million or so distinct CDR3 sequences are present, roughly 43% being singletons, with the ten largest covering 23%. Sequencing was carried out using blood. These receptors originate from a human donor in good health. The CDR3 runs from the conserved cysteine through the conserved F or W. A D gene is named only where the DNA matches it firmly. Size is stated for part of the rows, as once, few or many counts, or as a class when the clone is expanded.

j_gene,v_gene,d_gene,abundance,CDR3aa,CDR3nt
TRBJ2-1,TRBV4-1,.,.,CASSPWGRGDEQFF,TGCGCCAGCAGCCCCTGGGGAAGGGGCGATGAGCAGTTCTTC
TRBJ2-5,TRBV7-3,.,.,CASSLSPVHETQYF,TGTGCCAGCAGCTTATCCCCAGTCCATGAGACCCAGTACTTC
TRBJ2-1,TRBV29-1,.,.,CSIRPLLSDEQFF,TGCAGCATTCGGCCCCTACTTTCCGATGAGCAGTTCTTC
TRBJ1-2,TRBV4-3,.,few,CASSQDLKGRYGYTF,TGCGCCAGCAGCCAAGATCTAAAGGGACGGTATGGCTACACCTTC
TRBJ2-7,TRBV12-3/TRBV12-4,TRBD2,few,CASSLGLAGVQYEQYF,TGTGCCAGCAGTTTGGGACTAGCGGGGGTACAGTACGAGCAGTACTTC
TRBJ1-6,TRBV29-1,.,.,CSVEPAAFSPLHF,TGCAGCGTTGAACCGGCAGCCTTTTCACCCCTCCACTTT
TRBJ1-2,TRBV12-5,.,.,CASGPWGEYEDGYTF,TGTGCTAGTGGTCCGTGGGGGGAGTACGAGGATGGCTACACCTTC
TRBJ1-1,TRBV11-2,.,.,CASSLDNKFYTEAFF,TGTGCCAGCAGCTTAGATAACAAGTTTTACACTGAAGCTTTCTTT
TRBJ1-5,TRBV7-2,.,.,CASSFVQRGNQPQHF,TGTGCCAGCAGCTTCGTCCAACGGGGGAATCAGCCCCAGCATTTT
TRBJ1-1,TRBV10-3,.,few,CAIRQAVEAFF,TGTGCCATCCGACAGGCGGTGGAAGCTTTCTTT
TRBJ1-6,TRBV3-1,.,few,CASSQIGQNSPLHF,TGTGCCAGCAGCCAGATCGGACAGAATTCACCCCTCCACTTT
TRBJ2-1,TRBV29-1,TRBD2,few,CSVEREGGSSSYNEQFF,TGCAGCGTTGAAAGGGAGGGTGGCTCGAGCTCCTACAATGAGCAGTTCTTC
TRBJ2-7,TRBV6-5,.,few,CASSSSRTFSSYEQYF,TGTGCCAGCAGTTCCTCACGGACGTTTAGCTCCTACGAGCAGTACTTC
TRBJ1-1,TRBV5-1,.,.,CASSFYGSGDTEAFF,TGCGCCAGCAGCTTTTACGGGAGCGGGGACACTGAAGCTTTCTTT
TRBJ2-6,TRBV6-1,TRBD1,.,CASSGLGQSSGANVLTF,TGTGCCAGCAGTGGGCTGGGACAGAGCTCTGGGGCCAACGTCCTGACTTTC
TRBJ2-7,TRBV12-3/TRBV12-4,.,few,CASSRSVEQYF,TGTGCCAGCAGCCGATCGGTTGAGCAGTACTTC
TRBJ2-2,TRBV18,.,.,CASTPGFNTGELFF,TGTGCCAGTACCCCGGGCTTCAACACCGGGGAGCTGTTTTTT
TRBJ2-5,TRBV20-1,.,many,CSASGKPRETQYF,TGCAGTGCTTCCGGGAAGCCGCGAGAGACCCAGTACTTC
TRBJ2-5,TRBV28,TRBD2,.,CASRLYRTSGGRVGQETQYF,TGTGCCAGCAGACTCTACCGGACTAGCGGGGGAAGGGTAGGGCAAGAGACCCAGTACTTC
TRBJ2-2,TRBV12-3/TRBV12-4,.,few,CASSFGESELFF,TGTGCCAGCAGTTTCGGAGAATCGGAGCTGTTTTTT
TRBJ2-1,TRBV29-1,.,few,CSVVKNEQFF,TGCAGCGTTGTTAAGAATGAGCAGTTCTTC
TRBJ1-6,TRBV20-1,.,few,CSARRNNSPLHF,TGCAGTGCTAGGCGGAATAATTCACCCCTCCACTTT
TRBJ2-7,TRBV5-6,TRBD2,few,CASSFGTSGEQYF,TGTGCCAGCAGCTTCGGGACTAGCGGTGAGCAGTACTTC
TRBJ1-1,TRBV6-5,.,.,CASSYDVNTEACF,TGTGCCAGCAGTTACGACGTGAACACTGAAGCTTGCTTT
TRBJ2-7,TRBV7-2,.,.,CASSFVAGNEQYF,TGTGCCAGCAGCTTCGTGGCGGGGAACGAGCAGTACTTC
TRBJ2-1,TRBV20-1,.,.,CSASYQLSYNEQFF,TGTAGTGCTAGTTACCAGCTAAGCTACAATGAGCAGTTCTTC
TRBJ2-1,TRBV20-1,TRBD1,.,CSASGDRVREQFF,TGCAGTGCTAGCGGGGACAGGGTAAGGGAGCAGTTCTTC
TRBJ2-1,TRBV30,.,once,CACTQEFRYNEQFF,TGTGCCTGTACCCAGGAGTTCCGCTACAATGAGCAGTTCTTC
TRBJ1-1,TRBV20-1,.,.,CSAPQTGLNTEAFF,TGCAGTGCTCCCCAGACAGGCCTGAACACTGAAGCTTTCTTT
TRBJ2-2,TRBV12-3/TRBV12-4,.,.,CASSYITGLSSGELFF,TGTGCCAGCAGTTATATTACAGGATTGAGTTCCGGGGAGCTGTTTTTT
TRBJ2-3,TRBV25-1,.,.,CASSGPGTPTDTQYF,TGTGCCAGCAGTGGTCCTGGAACGCCCACAGATACGCAGTATTTT
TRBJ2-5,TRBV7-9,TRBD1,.,CASSLDRQGYAETQYF,TGTGCCAGCAGCTTAGACCGACAGGGCTATGCGGAGACCCAGTACTTC
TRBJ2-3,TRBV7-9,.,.,CASSLEAGTQYF,TGTGCCAGCAGCTTAGAGGCGGGTACGCAGTATTTT
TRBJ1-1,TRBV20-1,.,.,CSAWVPNTEAFF,TGCAGTGCCTGGGTTCCGAACACTGAAGCTTTCTTT